This record covers a single T cell receptor beta chain. The sample comes from a study of CD8+ T cells in alopecia areata. Extraction and reverse transcription of RNA yielded cDNA as the sequencing template. Libraries were prepared by immunoSEQ multiplex PCR; TCRdb keeps only in-frame clonotypes and omits some of them. The sample lists fewer than 250,000 clones; 50% to 60% were seen once. Regarding treatment: oral pan-JAK inhibitor, 5-10 mg twice daily. V lost 0 bases and J 4 bases, leaving 13 bases between the germline ends. The CDR3 runs 16 residues. Per the germline V gene, CDR1 is LNHNV and CDR2 is YYDKDF (reference sequence).

The receptor comes from a human donor with alopecia areata. The J gene is TRBJ1-5, the V gene TRBV15; no firm D call. Here the sequenced sample was CD4+ T cells sorted from blood, taken at week 4, from a patient treated with tofacitinib. The CDR3 loop is CATSRDRTSPNQPQHF. The CDR3 DNA reads TGTGCCACCAGCAGAGATAGGACGTCGCCAAATCAGCCCCAGCATTTT.